This T cell receptor beta chain appears in the sequencing data of a study of blood T cell repertoires in COVID-19. Study-wide background: Samples representing acute and convalescent COVID-19 were sourced from the United States, Italy and Spain. In each case, the material was cDNA or gDNA derived from T cells, B-cell-depleted T cells, or PBMCs.

Seattle's enrolled individuals joined amid active infection and were then monitored longitudinally. Authors' processing steps: Estimation of nucleated cell counts was performed using reference gene primer amplification. The assay was immunoSEQ multiplex PCR, and TCRdb's table has in-frame clones only and misses some. That table is the source of V, J and clone size, and D and trimming were worked out from the DNA. Of 150,000 to 170,000 clones listed, around 82% are singletons. Germline lookup yields CDR1 MNHEY and CDR2 SVGEGT. V lost 0 bases, J lost 4 bases, and 3 bases lay in between. The CDR3 is 12 residues long.

The sample was peripheral blood. The chain recombines TRBV6-2 or TRBV6-3 with TRBJ1-2; D not certain. The source is a man aged 55 to 70 with COVID-19, enrolled during active disease. The CDR3 loop is CASSYSSYGYTF. The CDR3 nucleotides are TGTGCCAGCAGTTACTCTAGCTATGGCTACACCTTC.